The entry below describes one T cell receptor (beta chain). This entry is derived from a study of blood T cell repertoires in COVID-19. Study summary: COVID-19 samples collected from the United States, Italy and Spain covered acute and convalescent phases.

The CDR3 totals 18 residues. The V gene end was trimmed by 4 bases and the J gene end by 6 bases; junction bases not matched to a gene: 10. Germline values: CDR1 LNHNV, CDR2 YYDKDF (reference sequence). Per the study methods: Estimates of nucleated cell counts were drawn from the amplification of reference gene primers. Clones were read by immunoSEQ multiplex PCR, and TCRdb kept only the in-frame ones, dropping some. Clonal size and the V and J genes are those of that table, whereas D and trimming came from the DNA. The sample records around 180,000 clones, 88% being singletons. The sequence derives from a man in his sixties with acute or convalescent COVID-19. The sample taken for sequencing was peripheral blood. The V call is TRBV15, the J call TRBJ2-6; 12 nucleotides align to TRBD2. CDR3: CATSTTLAGGPVANVLTF. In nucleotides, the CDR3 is TGTGCCACCAGCACAACACTAGCGGGGGGCCCTGTGGCCAACGTCCTGACTTTC.